This section outlines one TCR beta chain sequence together with its context. These data originate in a study of T cells after somatic rescue of genetic block. The CDR3 spans 14 residues. CDR1 and CDR2 (germline): SEHNR, FQNEAQ (reference sequence). Trimming removed 0 bases from V and 3 bases from J, with 9 bases in between. Assay used: immunoSEQ multiplex PCR; TCRdb lists only in-frame clones, some missing. In the table there are tens of thousands of clones, under 95% of which are singletons. The sequenced sample consisted of peripheral blood mononuclear cells (PBMCs). This chain links TRBV7-9 with TRBJ2-7; D ambiguous. This sequence originates from a middle-aged man. The DNA of the CDR3 is TGTGCCAGCAGCTTAGCTAGCCCTAGCTACGAGCAGTACTTC. This codes for CASSLASPSYEQYF.